This T cell receptor (beta chain) originates from a study of shared clonotypes between healthy human individuals. Study-level findings and limits: Represented diversity (both genetic and exposure-history) was limited by the small number of donors. Estimated richness was generally greater in naive than memory subsets. Despite large depth, sorted-subset datasets appeared incompletely sequenced.

Assay: immunoSEQ multiplex PCR; the TCRdb copy retains only in-frame clones and omits some. The sample shows approximately 530,000 clones, 90% to 96% of them seen only once. As to this clone: The target antigen is unknown.

Looked up from germline, CDR1 is LNHDA and CDR2 is SQIVND (reference sequence). CDR3 size: 16 residues. V was clipped by 1 base and J by 1 base, with 11 bases between them. The gene calls are TRBV19 and TRBJ1-5; D gene unclear. The source is a woman in her thirties in good health. Sequenced sample: naive CD4+ T cells sorted from blood. Subset given: CD45RA+ positively selected. The CDR3 loop is CASSIGGSISNQPQHF. DNA for the CDR3: TGTGCCAGTAGTATAGGGGGAAGCATAAGCAATCAGCCCCAGCATTTT.